Below, one TCR beta chain is given with its context. The CDR3 contains 15 residues. The trim removed 5 bases at V and 1 base at J, leaving 5 bases unmatched. From germline, CDR1 is SGHTA and CDR2 FQGNSA. This entry comes from a study of Ad26.COV2.S vaccination and SARS-CoV-2 variants. Whole-study context: Donor had been placed in the Ad26.COV2.S arm of the COV1001 trial.

Treatment defined: over 15 received Ad26.COV2.S at low or high dose, single or two shots; roughly five received placebo; per-sample allocation not given. Day 63 following the first vaccine or placebo injection was when the samples were taken. TCRdb's table, derived via immunoSEQ multiplex PCR, lists solely in-frame clones and lacks some. The table includes 200,000 to 250,000 clones, roughly 90% detected once. The sequence was collected from a person aged 18-60 years who received the Ad26.COV2.S COVID-19 vaccine or a placebo. The sequences come from peripheral blood, collected in a trial of Ad26.COV2.S vaccine versus placebo. V and J are TRBV7-2 and TRBJ2-1; TRBD1 matches at 7 bases. CDR3 sequence (DNA): TGTGCCAGCAGCGGAAGGGGACAGTCCTACAATGAGCAGTTCTTC. This sequence encodes CASSGRGQSYNEQFF.